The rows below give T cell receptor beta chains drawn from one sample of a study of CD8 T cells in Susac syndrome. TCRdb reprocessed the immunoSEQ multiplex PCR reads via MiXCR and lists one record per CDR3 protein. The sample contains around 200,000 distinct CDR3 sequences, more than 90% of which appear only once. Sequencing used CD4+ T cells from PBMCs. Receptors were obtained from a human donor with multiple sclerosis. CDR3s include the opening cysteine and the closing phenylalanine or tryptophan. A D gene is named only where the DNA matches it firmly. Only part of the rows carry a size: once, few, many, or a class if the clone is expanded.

CSARGTGHYGYTF TGCAGTGCTAGGGGGACAGGCCACTATGGCTACACCTTC NA TRBV20-1 TRBD1 TRBJ1-2
CASSTRPQDLSAYEQYF TGCGCCAGCAGCACTCGACCTCAGGACTTATCTGCCTACGAGCAGTACTTC NA TRBV5-1 NA TRBJ2-7
CASSEALAKNIQYF TGTGCCAGCAGTGAAGCCTTAGCCAAAAACATTCAGTACTTC NA TRBV2 NA TRBJ2-4
CSVGIGVAGELAQFF TGCAGCGTTGGGATTGGGGTAGCGGGGGAGTTAGCGCAGTTCTTC NA TRBV29-1 TRBD2 TRBJ2-1
CASSPGSVDYGYTF TGTGCCAGCAGCCCAGGGTCCGTTGACTATGGCTACACCTTC once TRBV7-2 NA TRBJ1-2
CASSQPSQQETQYF TGTGCCAGCAGCCAGCCTTCACAACAAGAGACCCAGTACTTC NA TRBV3-1 NA TRBJ2-5
CASIRSLNYGYTF TGTGCCAGCATCCGATCCTTGAACTATGGCTACACCTTC NA TRBV28 NA TRBJ1-2
CSGGVDTEAFF TGCAGTGGGGGGGTGGACACTGAAGCTTTCTTT once TRBV20-1 NA TRBJ1-1
CASSLSPRNTIYF TGTGCCAGCAGTTTATCCCCAAGGAACACCATATATTTT NA TRBV28 NA TRBJ1-3
CAWSVPGTGAVTDTQYF TGTGCCTGGAGTGTACCCGGGACAGGGGCCGTAACAGATACGCAGTATTTT NA TRBV30 TRBD1 TRBJ2-3
CSATDRGETIQYF TGCAGTGCTACCGACAGGGGGGAGACCATTCAGTACTTC NA TRBV20-1 TRBD1 TRBJ2-4
CATSDFGPGELFF TGTGCCACCAGTGATTTCGGCCCAGGGGAGCTGTTTTTT NA TRBV24-1 NA TRBJ2-2
CASSATGFYEQYF TGTGCCAGCAGCGCTACAGGGTTCTACGAGCAGTACTTC NA TRBV9 NA TRBJ2-7
CASSPTWAGIVSEQFF TGTGCCAGCAGCCCCACCTGGGCAGGGATCGTTAGTGAGCAGTTCTTC NA TRBV7-8 NA TRBJ2-1
CASKWRMSTDTQYF TGCGCCAGCAAGTGGAGGATGAGCACAGATACGCAGTATTTT NA TRBV5-1 NA TRBJ2-3
CASSAWDSSNSPLHF TGTGCCAGCAGCGCTTGGGACAGTAGTAATTCACCCCTCCACTTT NA TRBV9 TRBD1 TRBJ1-6
CASSLLGQGQETQYF TGCGCCAGCAGCTTGCTGGGACAGGGACAAGAGACCCAGTACTTC NA TRBV5-1 TRBD1 TRBJ2-5
CASSQIEDTGETQYF TGTGCCAGCAGCCAAATAGAGGACACAGGAGAGACCCAGTACTTC NA TRBV4-2 NA TRBJ2-5
CASSLSNLGETQYF TGTGCCAGCAGTTTATCTAACTTGGGGGAGACCCAGTACTTC NA TRBV27 NA TRBJ2-5
CASSPTGGYTEAFF TGTGCCAGCAGCCCCACAGGGGGCTACACTGAAGCTTTCTTT NA TRBV7-9 TRBD1 TRBJ1-1
CSVEKFQGRNIQYF TGCAGCGTTGAGAAATTTCAGGGTCGCAACATTCAGTACTTC NA TRBV29-1 NA TRBJ2-4
CSASDREGSYEQYF TGCAGCGCAAGCGACAGGGAGGGCTCCTACGAGCAGTACTTC NA TRBV29-1 NA TRBJ2-7
CASSVEGTGTYYNEQFF TGTGCCAGCAGCGTAGAGGGGACAGGGACTTACTACAATGAGCAGTTCTTC NA TRBV9 TRBD1 TRBJ2-1